This TCR beta chain was captured in a study of T cells after yellow fever vaccination (dated by TCRdb to 2018 to 2020). Regarding the study in general: The SMART-Seq v4 Ultra Low Input RNA kit was used to prepare libraries from fractions with low cell numbers. Blood was drawn at multiple timepoints before and after primary and secondary immunization, with bulk PBMC replicates and cell subsets isolated. To follow T-cell clones before and after both primary and booster YFV17D yellow fever vaccination, bulk TCR alpha and beta repertoires underwent longitudinal sequencing. Two healthy male donors, one aged 18 to 30 and one aged 30 to 40 years, made up the cohort. General findings and caveats noted by the study authors: Because the study included only two donors, the extent to which the findings can be generalized is limited. The secondary T-cell response was found to be weaker but faster than the primary response, with a peak reached on day 5 rather than on day 15. Most clones expanded after primary vaccination were re-detected after the booster (96% of CD4 and around 86% of CD8), suggesting broad memory maintenance. Computational filtering was required because FACS-sorted repertoires could contain abundant contaminating clonotypes from the bulk population. A small fraction of clonotypes appeared in both the CD4 and CD8 compartments, likely as a result of convergent recombination.

Sequencing relied on an Illumina NovaSeq 6000. TCR cDNA was synthesized by 5'RACE template switching, through which a universal primer site and unique molecular identifiers were introduced. cDNA synthesis was primed from both the TCR alpha and TCR beta constant segments. Library amplification involved two PCR steps, and the second step added sample barcodes and sequencing adapters. Sequencing of libraries was performed on Illumina HiSeq 2500 (2x100 bp) or NovaSeq (2x150 bp). Under the source paper's analysis protocol: Demultiplexing of reads and collapsing into UMI consensus sequences were performed with MIGEC, and V(D)J alignment was carried out with MiXCR. Vaccine-responding clonotypes were identified with edgeR using replicate PBMC samples, with FDR below 0.01 and a log2 fold change above 5 up to day 15 being required. Bulk clonotypes were assigned CD4 or CD8 identity according to which sequenced CD4 or CD8 repertoire held them at higher abundance. TCRdb reprocessing: public reads trimmed at Q25 with fastp, clones called with MiXCR, in-frame beta chains kept. Every distinct CDR3 protein forms one entry, paired with its most common genes and DNA. The V and J calls, along with clone size, are taken from TCRdb and not from the paper's own processing. The sample table lists about 330,000 distinct CDR3 sequences, roughly 4.3% of them with a count of one. The ten largest clones take up just under 25% of the sample.

This clonotype came up a few times. This receptor's antigen is unknown. Nothing much larger sits one base from this clone, and base qualities are not available. Reading the germline V gene gives CDR1 MDHEN and CDR2 SYDVKM. Trimming accounts for 3 bases at V and 3 bases at J, while the number of junction bases matched to no gene is 3. The CDR3 contains 15 residues, cysteine and phenylalanine counted. Just the 45-base CDR3 DNA is kept, in frame starting at base 1. Reading the label with the study, this specimen's treatment or condition is: live attenuated yellow fever vaccine strain. At each blood-draw timepoint, two biological replicates of bulk PBMCs were obtained. A standard Ficoll-Paque protocol was used to isolate PBMCs from peripheral blood. TriZol was used to extract RNA from bulk PBMCs, from CD4 and CD8 fractions, and from dextramer-positive and dextramer-negative fractions.

The rearrangement joined TRBV28 to TRBJ1-4; 8 bases in the middle match TRBD1. The receptor was derived from a man in his late teens or twenties who received the YFV17D yellow fever vaccine. This specimen consisted of PBMCs, obtained 5 days after the yellow fever booster vaccination. The CDR3 is CASSFRGQANEKLFF. At the DNA level, the sequence is TGTGCCAGCAGTTTCAGGGGACAGGCTAATGAAAAACTGTTTTTT.